This is a list of T cell receptor beta chains from one sample in a study of shared clonotypes between healthy human individuals. Sequencing used immunoSEQ multiplex PCR; TCRdb keeps in-frame clones, though not all of them. Found here are some 900,000 clones, about three quarters of them singletons; the top ten hold about 1.5%. Sequenced: memory CD4+ T cells sorted from blood. These receptors all stem from a man aged 18 to 30 in good health. CDR3s include the opening cysteine and the closing phenylalanine or tryptophan. D genes are given only for firm matches. Clone size is given for some rows only: seen once, a few or many times, or a class if the clone is expanded.

- | TRBJ2-5 | TRBV5-6 | - | 15 | TGTGCCAGCAGCTTGGCGACACAGGGTGGCGAGACCCAGTACTTC | CASSLATQGGETQYF
- | TRBJ2-7 | TRBV6-5 | - | 13 | TGTGCCAGCACCCCCGGACTAAACTACGAGCAGTACTTC | CASTPGLNYEQYF
- | TRBJ2-1 | TRBV20-1 | many | 10 | TGCAGTGCTGAACGTGGTGAGCAGTTCTTC | CSAERGEQFF
- | TRBJ2-5 | TRBV9 | - | 16 | TGTGCCAGCAGCGTAGAAGCAGGGAGGTACCAAGAGACCCAGTACTTC | CASSVEAGRYQETQYF
TRBD2 | TRBJ2-1 | TRBV7-9 | - | 16 | TGTGCCAGCAGCCCCATCGGCACTAGCGGGAACAATGAGCAGTTCTTC | CASSPIGTSGNNEQFF
- | TRBJ2-7 | TRBV7-8 | - | 16 | TGTGCCAGCAGCTTACTGTTCCGTGGGGGAACGTACGAGCAGTACTTC | CASSLLFRGGTYEQYF
- | TRBJ1-6 | TRBV30 | - | 13 | TGTGCCGCGGGGGCAGACCATAATTCACCCCTCCACTTT | CAAGADHNSPLHF
TRBD1 | TRBJ2-3 | TRBV7-9 | - | 16 | TGTGCCAGCAACCCCCCTCGGACAGGGTCGACAGATACGCAGTATTTT | CASNPPRTGSTDTQYF
TRBD2 | TRBJ2-3 | TRBV5-1 | - | 15 | TGCGCCAGCAGTCCCCGGGCGGGGGGGCCGGATACGCAGTATTTT | CASSPRAGGPDTQYF
- | TRBJ1-2 | TRBV6-5 | - | 13 | TGTGCCAGCAGGGTCAGAGCTAACTATGGCTACACCTTC | CASRVRANYGYTF
TRBD2 | TRBJ2-3 | TRBV5-6 | - | 15 | TGTGCCAGCAGCTGGGGACTAGGGGACACAGATACGCAGTATTTT | CASSWGLGDTDTQYF
- | TRBJ1-2 | TRBV29-1 | - | 12 | TGCAGCGTTGAAGATCTCGACTATGGCTACACCTTC | CSVEDLDYGYTF
- | TRBJ1-4 | TRBV5-8 | few | 15 | TGTGCCAGCAGCTTGGGGACAGTTTTTAATGAAAAACTGTTTTTT | CASSLGTVFNEKLFF
TRBD1 | TRBJ1-2 | TRBV27 | - | 13 | TGTGCCAGCAGTTGGGACAGGGTGAGCGGCTACACCTTC | CASSWDRVSGYTF
- | TRBJ2-7 | TRBV29-1 | - | 10 | TGCAGCGTCACGACCTACCGGGAGTACTTC | CSVTTYREYF
- | TRBJ1-5 | TRBV7-2 | - | 13 | TGTGCCAGCAGCTTAGCGGCGGAAAGGCCCCAGCATTTT | CASSLAAERPQHF
- | TRBJ2-3 | TRBV5-6 | once | 11 | TGTGCCAGCAGCGCGACAGATACGCAGTATTTT | CASSATDTQYF
- | TRBJ2-7 | TRBV7-2 | - | 12 | TGTGCCAGCAGCCTCCTACCCTACGAGCAGTACTTC | CASSLLPYEQYF
TRBD1 | TRBJ1-5 | TRBV5-4 | - | 15 | TGTGCCAGCAGCCGGGGCAGGGGGCTGAATCAGCCCCAGCATTTT | CASSRGRGLNQPQHF
TRBD1 | TRBJ1-6 | TRBV7-2 | - | 16 | TGTGCCAGCAGCTTAGGGAAAGGGACAGATAATTCACCCCTCCACTTT | CASSLGKGTDNSPLHF
- | TRBJ1-1 | TRBV19 | - | 14 | TGTGCCAGTAGTAGAAGACAAGGGAACACTGAAGCTTTCTTT | CASSRRQGNTEAFF
- | TRBJ1-5 | TRBV6-5 | - | 14 | TGTGCCAGCAGTTACCACCGTAGCAATCAGCCCCAGCATTTT | CASSYHRSNQPQHF
TRBD1 | TRBJ1-3 | TRBV28 | once | 16 | TGTGCCAGCAGTTCGGCAGGGGGCTACTCTGGAAACACCATATATTTT | CASSSAGGYSGNTIYF
- | TRBJ1-2 | TRBV5-6 | - | 14 | TGTGCCAGCAGCTTGGCTCAGGGTGCCTATGGCTACACCTTC | CASSLAQGAYGYTF
- | TRBJ2-7 | TRBV5-4 | - | 14 | TGTGCCAGCAGCTTGGGGCTGACGACCTACGAGCAGTACTTC | CASSLGLTTYEQYF
TRBD2 | TRBJ2-7 | TRBV2 | - | 14 | TGTGCCAGCAGCGAAACCGGGACTATCGACGAGCAGTACTTC | CASSETGTIDEQYF
TRBD1 | TRBJ1-3 | TRBV19 | once | 14 | TGTGCCAGTGGACAGGCCTTTACTGGAAACACCATATATTTT | CASGQAFTGNTIYF
- | TRBJ2-7 | TRBV6-5 | - | 15 | TGTGCCAGCAGCCGGACGCATGTGAGCTCCTACGAGCAGTACTTC | CASSRTHVSSYEQYF